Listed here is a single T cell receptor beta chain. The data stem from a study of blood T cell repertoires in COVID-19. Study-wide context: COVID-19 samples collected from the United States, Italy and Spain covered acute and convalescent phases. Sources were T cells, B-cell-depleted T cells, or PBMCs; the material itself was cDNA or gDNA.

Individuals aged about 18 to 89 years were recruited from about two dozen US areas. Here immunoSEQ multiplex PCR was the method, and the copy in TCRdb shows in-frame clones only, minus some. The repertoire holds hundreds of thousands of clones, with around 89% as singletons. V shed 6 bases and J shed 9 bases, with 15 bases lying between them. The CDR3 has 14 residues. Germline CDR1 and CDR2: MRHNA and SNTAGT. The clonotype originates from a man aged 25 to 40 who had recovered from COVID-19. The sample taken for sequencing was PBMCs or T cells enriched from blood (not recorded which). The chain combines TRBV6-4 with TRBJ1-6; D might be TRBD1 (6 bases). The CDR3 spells CASSSIQGGSPLHF. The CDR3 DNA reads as TGTGCCAGCAGCTCTATACAGGGTGGTTCACCCCTCCACTTT.